These 4 T cell receptor beta chains were all obtained from the same sample, sequenced in a study of shared clonotypes between healthy human individuals. The assay was immunoSEQ multiplex PCR, and TCRdb's table has in-frame clones only and misses some. In the table there are roughly 2 million clones, 90% to 95% of which are singletons. The sample consisted of naive CD4+ T cells sorted from blood. Stated subset: CD45RA+ positively selected. The origin of the receptors is a man between 18 and 35 years old in good health.

The rearrangement uses TRBV5-6 and TRBJ1-6, with a weak D call TRBD1 (5 bases). Trimming stripped 3 bases from V and 5 bases from J, with 12 bases between. This CDR3 has 15 amino acids. Germline CDR1 reads SGHDT; CDR2 reads YYEEEE. The CDR3 DNA reads TGTGCCAGCAGCTGGGGGTCCGGGAATAATTCACCCCTCCACTTT. Amino acids: CASSWGSGNNSPLHF. Drawing the rest from reference TRBV5-6 and TRBJ1-6, the complete variable domain is DAGVTQSPTHLIKTRGQQVTLRCSPKSGHDTVSWYQQALGQGPQFIFQYYEEEERQRGNFPDRFSGHQFPNYSSELNVNALLLGDSALYLCASSWGSGNNSPLHFGNGTRLTVT.

This clone was recorded once. V gene TRBV7-9 combines with J gene TRBJ1-1, with TRBD1 matching 7 bases. The junction had 8 bases not matched to a gene; V was cut back by 2 bases and J by 2 bases. This CDR3 spans 16 amino acids. CDR1 SEHNR and CDR2 FQNEAQ come from the germline V gene (reference sequence). CDR3 residues: CASSLPFTGDNTEAFF. The CDR3 coding sequence is TGTGCCAGCAGCTTACCCTTCACAGGGGACAACACTGAAGCTTTCTTT.

The chain joins TRBV7-2 to TRBJ1-1, with D possibly TRBD1 on 6 matching bases. Germline CDR1 reads SGHTA; CDR2 reads FQGNSA. Between the trimmed V and J ends, which lost 0 bases and 3 bases, there was a span of 11 bases. The CDR3 length is 15 residues. DNA for the CDR3: TGTGCCAGCAGCTTAGCCGACAGGCCGTACACTGAAGCTTTCTTT. It encodes CASSLADRPYTEAFF.

The chain combines TRBV4-1 with TRBJ2-7, with TRBD2 matching 7 bases. J was trimmed by 6 bases and V by 4 bases; bases with no gene match: 15. Germline V gives CDR1 MGHRA, CDR2 YSYEKL. This CDR3 region has 16 residues. The CDR3 protein is CASSPMGGPSAGEQYF. CDR3 nucleotide sequence: TGCGCCAGCAGCCCAATGGGAGGGCCCTCCGCGGGCGAGCAGTACTTC.